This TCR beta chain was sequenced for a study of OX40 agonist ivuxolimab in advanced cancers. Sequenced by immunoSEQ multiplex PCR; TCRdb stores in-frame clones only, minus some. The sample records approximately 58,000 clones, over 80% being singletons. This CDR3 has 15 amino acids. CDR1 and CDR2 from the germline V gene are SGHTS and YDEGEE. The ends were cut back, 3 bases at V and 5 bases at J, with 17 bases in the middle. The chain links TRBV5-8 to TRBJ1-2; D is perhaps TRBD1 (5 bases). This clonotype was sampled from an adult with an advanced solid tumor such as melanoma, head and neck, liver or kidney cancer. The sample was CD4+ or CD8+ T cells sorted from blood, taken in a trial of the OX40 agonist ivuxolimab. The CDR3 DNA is TGTGCCAGCAGCTCCGGAGGCATCTGGGGGTATGGCTACACCTTC. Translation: CASSSGGIWGYGYTF.